This TCR beta chain stems from a study of cytomegalovirus exposure and HLA in healthy donors. Study at large: The same platform used for the approximately 670 first-cohort repertoires was also used for the 120 validation repertoires, as a later analysis reported.

Regarding this clone: Its antigen is currently unknown.

Measured with immunoSEQ multiplex PCR; TCRdb has only the in-frame clones, and not every one. The table records a few hundred thousand clones, 75% to 90% of them present only once. Overall study results and limits: In the roughly 120 validation repertoires, a later analysis found that first-cohort TCR clusters tended to co-occur. Cytomegalovirus status was reportedly diagnosed by the classifier with high specificity and sensitivity. Listed as cytomegalovirus-associated were 150 to 200 TCR beta chains.

Trimming left V 3 bases short and J 0 bases short, with 9 bases between. The CDR3 spans 15 residues. Germline CDR1 MGHDK, CDR2 SYGVNS. The sequencing sample was made of PBMCs. The chain joins TRBV25-1 to TRBJ2-1; D not resolved. The origin of this receptor is a woman in her 30s in good health and CMV-seropositive. CDR3: CASSDVIASYNEQFF. In DNA, the CDR3 is TGTGCCAGCAGTGACGTAATTGCCTCCTACAATGAGCAGTTCTTC.